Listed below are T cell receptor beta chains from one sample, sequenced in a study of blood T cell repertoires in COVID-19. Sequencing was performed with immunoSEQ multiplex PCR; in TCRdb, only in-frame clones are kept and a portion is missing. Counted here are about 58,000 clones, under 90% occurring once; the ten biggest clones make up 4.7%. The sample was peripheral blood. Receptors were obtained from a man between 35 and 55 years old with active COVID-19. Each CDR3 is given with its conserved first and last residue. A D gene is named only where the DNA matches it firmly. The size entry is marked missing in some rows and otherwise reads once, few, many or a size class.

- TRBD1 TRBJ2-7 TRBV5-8 TGTGCCAGCAGCTTGGATGGCCGACAGGGGCCGAGCTCCTACGAGCAGTACTTC CASSLDGRQGPSSYEQYF
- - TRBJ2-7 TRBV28 TGTGCCAGCAGTTTACCCCCGAGGCGTGACGAGCAGTACTTC CASSLPPRRDEQYF
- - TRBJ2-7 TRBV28 TGTGCCAGCAGTCCACTCGCGGAGTCCTACGAGCAGTACTTC CASSPLAESYEQYF
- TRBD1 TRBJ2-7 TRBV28 TGTGCCAGCAGTGATGACAGGGGGTACCCCTACGAGCAGTACTTC CASSDDRGYPYEQYF
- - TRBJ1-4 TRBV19 TGTGCCAGTAGTACCAACAGGGCGGATGAAAAACTGTTTTTT CASSTNRADEKLFF
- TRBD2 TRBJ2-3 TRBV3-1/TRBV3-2 TGTGCCAGCAGCCTATTAAGGATGGGACTAGCGGGGAGCACAGATACGCAGTATTTT CASSLLRMGLAGSTDTQYF
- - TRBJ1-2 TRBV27 TGTGCCAGCAAAAGCTTAGCCATGTTCTATGGCTACACCTTC CASKSLAMFYGYTF
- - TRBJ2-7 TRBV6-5 TGTGCCAGCAGTTTAAATCCCCCCTTGAGCTCCTACGAGCAGTACTTC CASSLNPPLSSYEQYF
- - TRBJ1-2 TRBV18 TGTGCCAGCCAAACCGGACTGGCCTATGGCTACACCTTC CASQTGLAYGYTF
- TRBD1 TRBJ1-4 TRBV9 TGTGCCAGCAGCGTCCTCCCCACAGGGGCGAGGGAAAAACTGTTTTTT CASSVLPTGAREKLFF
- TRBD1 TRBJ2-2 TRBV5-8 TGTGCCAGCAGCTTACGGACAGGGTTGACGAACACCGGGGAGCTGTTTTTT CASSLRTGLTNTGELFF
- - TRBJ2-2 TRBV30 TGTGCCTGGAGTTTACAGGGAGCTGGGGAGCTGTTTTTT CAWSLQGAGELFF
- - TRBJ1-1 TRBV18 TGTGCCAGCTCACCAAGGGAGGTCACTGAAGCTTTCTTT CASSPREVTEAFF
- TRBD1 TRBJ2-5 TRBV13 TGTGCCAGCAGCTCACCGGGGGACAGGGGGGCGACTCTAGAGACCCAGTACTTC CASSSPGDRGATLETQYF
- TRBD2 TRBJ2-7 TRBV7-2 TGTGCCAGCAGCCGCCAGCGGGGGTACTACGAGCAGTACTTC CASSRQRGYYEQYF
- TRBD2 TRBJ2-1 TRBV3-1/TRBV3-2 TGTGCCAGCAGCCTCCGAACGGGGCTAGCGGGAGGGAACAATGAGCAGTTCTTC CASSLRTGLAGGNNEQFF
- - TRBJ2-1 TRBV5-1 TGCGCCAGCAGCTTATTCGGGAGTCTGGAGCAGTTCTTC CASSLFGSLEQFF
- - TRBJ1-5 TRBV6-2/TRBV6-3 TGTGCCAGCAGTTACGTGGCAGGGTCAGACCAGCCCCAGCATTTT CASSYVAGSDQPQHF
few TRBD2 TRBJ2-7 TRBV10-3 TGTGCCATCACCCAGCGGGACTCCTCCGAGCAGTACTTC CAITQRDSSEQYF
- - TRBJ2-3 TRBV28 TGTGCCAGCACCTCCACCGGAAGGGGTACAGATACGCAGTATTTT CASTSTGRGTDTQYF
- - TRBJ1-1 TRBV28 TGTGCCAGCAGTCTACCCCAGGCGACGAACACTGAAGCTTTCTTT CASSLPQATNTEAFF
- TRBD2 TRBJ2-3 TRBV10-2 TGCGCCAGCGTCTCCAGCGGGAGGGCCCTTACAGATACGCAGTATTTT CASVSSGRALTDTQYF
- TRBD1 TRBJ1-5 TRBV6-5 TGTGCCGTGAGAGGGGGCAGCAATCAGCCCCAGCATTTT CAVRGGSNQPQHF
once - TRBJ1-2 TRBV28 TGTGCCAGCAGTTTCGGAGGCTATGGCTACACCTTC CASSFGGYGYTF
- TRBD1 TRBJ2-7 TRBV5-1 TGCGCCAGCAGTGATCTGGGGGACAGCCTCATCTTC CASSDLGDSLIF
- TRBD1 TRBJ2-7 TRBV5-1 TGCGCCAGCAGCTTCTGGACAGGGGGAACCTACGAGCAGTACTTC CASSFWTGGTYEQYF
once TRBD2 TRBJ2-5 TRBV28 TGTGCCAGCAGTCCCCCTAGCGGGGTCCAAGAGACCCAGTACTTC CASSPPSGVQETQYF
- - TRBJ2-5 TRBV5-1 TGCGCCAGCAGGTCAACAGGGACGCTAAAAGAGACCCAGTACTTC CASRSTGTLKETQYF
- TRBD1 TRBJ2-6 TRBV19 TGTGCCAGTAGTACGGACAGGTTCCCCTCAACTACTTACTCTGGGGCCAACGTCCTGACTTTC CASSTDRFPSTTYSGANVLTF
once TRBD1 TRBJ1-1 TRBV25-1 TGTGCCAGCAGCACAGGGGTGAACACTGAAGCTTTCTTT CASSTGVNTEAFF
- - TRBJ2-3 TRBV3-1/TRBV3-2 TGTGCCAGCAGCCAAGAAGGGGAAGTGCCGCAGTATTTT CASSQEGEVPQYF
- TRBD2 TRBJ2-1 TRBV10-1 TGCGCCAGCAGTGCCCTGTCTAGCGGGAACAATGAGCAGTTCTTC CASSALSSGNNEQFF
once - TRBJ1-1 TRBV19 TGTGCCACCTCCCCCCGGGGGTCCACTGAAGCTTTCTTT CATSPRGSTEAFF
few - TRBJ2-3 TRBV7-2 TGTGCCAGCAGTTCCCCAGCGGGCAGCACAGATACGCAGTATTTT CASSSPAGSTDTQYF
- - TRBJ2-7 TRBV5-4 TGTGCCAGCAGCGCGGGACTCATCTACGAGCAGTACTTC CASSAGLIYEQYF
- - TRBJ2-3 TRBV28 TGTGCCAGCAGCAGAATTCAGGGGTCCCGCACAGATACGCAGTATTTT CASSRIQGSRTDTQYF
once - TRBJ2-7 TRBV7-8 TGTGCCAGCAGCCCCTTCGGGCAGGGATTCATGGGCGAGCAGTACTTC CASSPFGQGFMGEQYF
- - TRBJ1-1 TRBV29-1 TGCAGCGGGGGCGGGCAGAACACTGAAGCTTTCTTT CSGGGQNTEAFF
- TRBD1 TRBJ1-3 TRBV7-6 TGTGCCAGCAGCTTTAATTCGGGACAGATGGGAAACACCATATATTTT CASSFNSGQMGNTIYF
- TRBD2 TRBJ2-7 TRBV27 TGTGCCAGCAGGAACCAACTAGCGGGAGACCCCCACGAGCAGTACTTC CASRNQLAGDPHEQYF
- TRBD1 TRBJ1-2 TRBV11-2 TGTGCCAGCAGCTTAGCCCCCTCGACAGGGTACTATGGCTACACCTTC CASSLAPSTGYYGYTF
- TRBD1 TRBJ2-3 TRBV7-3 TGTGCCAGCAGCTTGGACAGGGGCTACACAGATACGCAGTATTTT CASSLDRGYTDTQYF
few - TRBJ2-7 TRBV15 TGTGCCACCAGCTTGTCTGGGCTAGCGCAGGACGAGCAGTACTTC CATSLSGLAQDEQYF
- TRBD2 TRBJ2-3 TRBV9 TGTGCCAGCAGCGAAACGGGACTAGCGGGAGAAGCCGATACGCAGTATTTT CASSETGLAGEADTQYF
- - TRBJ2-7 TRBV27 TGTGCCAGCAGTTTACCAGGTGACGAGCAGTACTTC CASSLPGDEQYF
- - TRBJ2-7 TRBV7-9 TGTGCCATTGTCCGGGGCTACGAGCAGTACTTC CAIVRGYEQYF
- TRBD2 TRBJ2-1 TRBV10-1 TGCGCCAGCAGTGAGTCGGGGGAGGGCCGCAATGAGCAGTTCTTC CASSESGEGRNEQFF
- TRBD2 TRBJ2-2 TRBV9 TGTGCCAGCAGCGTAGCTGGGAGGGGCGGGGAGCTGTTTTTT CASSVAGRGGELFF
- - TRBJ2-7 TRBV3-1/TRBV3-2 TGTGCCAGCAGCCCTTCCCGTTACGAGCAGTACTTC CASSPSRYEQYF
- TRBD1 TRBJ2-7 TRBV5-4 TGTGCCAGCAGCCCTAGACAGGGGGCCTACGAGCAGTACTTC CASSPRQGAYEQYF
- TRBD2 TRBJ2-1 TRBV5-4 TGTGCCAGCAGCTTCGGGCGGGAGGTGGGGAATGAGCAGTTCTTC CASSFGREVGNEQFF